This T cell receptor (beta chain) was recorded in a study of circulating and synovial CD4+ cells in juvenile arthritis. Whole-study results and caveats: T cell genome counts differed by at least an order of magnitude between CPL and CD4 samples.

Note on this clone: The antigen is undetermined. One end of the junction varies from germline; a read error may be responsible.

Measured with immunoSEQ multiplex PCR; TCRdb has only the in-frame clones, and not every one. The sample has roughly 14,000 clones, around four fifths seen once. There are 11 residues in the CDR3. Germline V lookup: CDR1 SQVTM, CDR2 ANQGSEA. This chain connects TRBV29-1 to TRBJ1-1; no firm D call. Sequencing used CD4+ T cells from synovial fluid. This clonotype was obtained from a human patient with juvenile idiopathic arthritis. Some clones in this sample may be carry-over from other donors' samples. The CDR3 nucleotides are TGCAGCGTAACAGTGAACTCTGAAGCTTTCTTT. Translating it yields CSVTVNSEAFF.